This entry lists 25 T cell receptor beta chains sequenced from one sample in a study of tumor and adjacent non-tumor tissue in lung cancer. RNA was extracted from bulk tissue without any cell sorting. TCRbeta libraries were built with three rounds of nested PCR, modified from ARM-PCR. TCRdb recomputed calls from the multiplex PCR reads with MiXCR, one row per CDR3 protein. Among 65,000 to 70,000 distinct CDR3 sequences, roughly 60% were seen once, and the ten largest hold 20% to 25%. The sequencing sample was made of lung tumor tissue. The receptor set was obtained from a man in his forties or fifties with non-small cell lung cancer.

The rearrangement joins TRBV15 to TRBJ2-3; no definite D call. In germline, CDR1 is LNHNV, CDR2 YYDKDF (reference sequence). V was trimmed by 0 bases and J by 4 bases, leaving 5 bases between them. The CDR3 runs to 13 residues. The CDR3 DNA reads as TGTGCCACCAGCAGAGATCTGGCAGATACGCAGTATTTT. Residues: CATSRDLADTQYF. Full variable domain (missing parts from reference TRBV15 and TRBJ2-3): DAMVIQNPRYQVTQFGKPVTLSCSQTLNHNVMYWYQQKSSQAPKLLFHYYDKDFNNEADTPDNFQSRRPNTSFCFLDIRSPGLGDTAMYLCATSRDLADTQYFGPGTRLTVL.

This clonotype was seen ten or more times. Germline and junction disagree at one end, which may indicate a read error. The chain combines TRBV29-1 with TRBJ2-5; 13 bases map to TRBD2. CDR3 length: 13 residues. Germline values: CDR1 SQVTM, CDR2 ANQGSEA. CDR3: CSVSPGGTSGVSF. The CDR3 DNA is TGCAGCGTTTCCCCTGGAGGGACTAGCGGGGTCAGCTTC.

Notes on this clonotype: Its ends do not fully match the called genes, so a read error is possible. This chain uses TRBV5-5 with TRBJ2-6; TRBD1 might be the D (6 bases). The germline CDR1 and CDR2 sequences are SGHKS and YYEKEE (reference sequence). The CDR3 loop spans 19 amino acids. The chain's CDR3 is CAGSLDSSAISSRANVLTF. In nucleotides, the CDR3 is TGTGCCGGCAGCTTGGACAGTAGTGCCATCTCTTCAAGGGCCAACGTCCTGACTTTC.

The J gene is TRBJ1-1, the V gene TRBV28; 9 bases fit TRBD1. The ends lost 7 bases at V and 4 bases at J; junction bases unmatched: 10. The CDR3 covers 15 residues. Germline V gene lookup returns CDR1 MDHEN and CDR2 SYDVKM. The CDR3 sequence: CASNLQGALGTEAFF. The DNA for the CDR3 is TGTGCCAGCAACCTACAGGGGGCTTTGGGCACTGAAGCTTTCTTT.

This clonotype has a count of ten or more. V is TRBV6-6 and J is TRBJ2-7; D is perhaps TRBD1 (5 bases). CDR3 length: 13 amino acids. Germline V gene lookup returns CDR1 MNHNY and CDR2 SVGAGI (reference sequence). Trimming left V 6 bases short and J 3 bases short, with 12 bases between. CDR3 residues: CASRVQQGYEQYF. In DNA form, the CDR3 reads TGTGCCAGCAGAGTACAGCAGGGCTACGAGCAGTACTTC.

About this clonotype: A read error is possible here, since a much larger clone lies one base away. The J gene is TRBJ2-7, the V gene TRBV6-6; maybe TRBD1 (6 bases). Trimming pared 5 bases from V and 6 bases from J, leaving 17 bases between. CDR1 is MNHNY and CDR2 is SVGAGI in the germline V gene (reference sequence). The length of the CDR3 is 14 residues. The CDR3 spells CASSHHRDVGEQYF. The CDR3 bases are TGTGCCAGCAGTCACCACAGGGATGTCGGCGAGCAGTACTTC.

Details on this clonotype: A read error may be the cause here, since a much bigger clone is one base away. V gene TRBV14 combines with J gene TRBJ1-2; D is unclear. From germline, CDR1 is SGHDN and CDR2 FVKESK. Trimming cost V 4 bases and J 5 bases, with 11 bases left between them. This CDR3 is 13 amino acids long. In nucleotides, the CDR3 is TGTGCCAGCAGCCCAGAAGAGAGATATGGCTACACCTTC. It encodes CASSPEERYGYTF.

This clonotype was found a few times. A read error may produce the germline difference seen at one junction end. V and J are TRBV5-1 and TRBJ1-6, with 7 positions matching TRBD1. Germline CDR1 SGHRS, CDR2 YFSETQ. CDR3 length: 16 amino acids. The CDR3 DNA follows: TGCGCCAGCAGCCTCTTAGGACAGGAAATTAATCCACCCCTCCACTTT. Translated: CASSLLGQEINPPLHF.

This clonotype was observed at least ten times. The genes are TRBV12-3 or TRBV12-4 and TRBJ2-7, with D tentatively TRBD2 (6 bases). V was cut by 8 bases and J by 2 bases, with 13 bases left in between. CDR3 length equals 13 residues. The CDR3 sequence is CASGPGLTYEQYF. CDR3 coding DNA: TGTGCCAGCGGTCCGGGACTTACCTACGAGCAGTACTTC.

This clonotype was counted many times. V usage is TRBV6-5 and J usage is TRBJ2-3, with 9 bases that match TRBD1. V shed 5 bases, J shed 2 bases, and the junction held 5 bases outside the gene matches. The germline V gene encodes CDR1 MNHEY and CDR2 SVGAGI. This CDR3 contains 15 residues. CDR3 amino acids: CASSTGDRATDTQYF. CDR3 in DNA: TGTGCCAGCAGTACGGGGGACAGGGCCACAGATACGCAGTATTTT.

Turning to this clonotype: The conserved phenylalanine or tryptophan normally closing the CDR3 is absent here, so this likely arose from a read error. No DNA is shown, since the ends of the CDR3 on it are uncertain; the CDR3 is the one TCRdb lists. V usage is TRBV6-5 and J usage is TRBJ1-1; the listed D gene, TRBD1, was not tested against the DNA. With termini counted, the CDR3 has 13 amino acids. CDR1 and CDR2 from the germline V gene are MNHEY and SVGAGI. The CDR3 spells CASSTGQGARVFV.

As to this clonotype: An end of the junction differs from the germline gene, which may be a read error. The rearrangement joins TRBV6-5 to TRBJ1-5, with D unclear. Germline CDR1 and CDR2: MNHEY and SVGAGI. This CDR3 spans 12 amino acids. The CDR3 DNA reads TGTGCCAGCAGTACTTACCATCAGCCCCAGCACTTT. Translation: CASSTYHQPQHF.

As concerns this clonotype: With a much larger clone just one base away, this may be a read error. V is TRBV29-1 and J is TRBJ1-2; D call uncertain. The germline V gene encodes CDR1 SQVTM and CDR2 ANQGSEA. This CDR3 is 12 amino acids long. The germline V and J ends were trimmed by 0 bases and 10 bases, with 12 bases remaining between them. The CDR3, as DNA: TGCAGCGTTGAAGACCGATCTGGGGACTACACCTTC. Its translation is CSVEDRSGDYTF.

Concerning this clonotype: Its ends do not fully match the called genes, so a read error is possible. This rearrangement joins TRBV12-3 or TRBV12-4 to TRBJ2-5, with D possibly being TRBD1 or TRBD2 (5 bases each). The CDR3 runs 16 residues. CDR3 in amino acids: CASSNPGGVDQVTQYF. The DNA of the CDR3 is TGTGCCAGCAGTAACCCTGGGGGAGTGGACCAAGTGACCCAGTACTTC.

In the case of this clonotype: A clone one base away is much larger, so this may be a read error. The chain combines TRBV10-3 with TRBJ2-3; TRBD1 matches 9 bases. This CDR3 has 15 amino acids. Per germline, CDR1 ENHRY and CDR2 SYGVKD. This CDR3 reads CAISGTGADTDTKYF. As DNA, the CDR3 is TGTGCCATCAGTGGGACAGGGGCGGACACAGATACGAAGTATTTT.

This clonotype was seen at least ten times. The chain is built from TRBV10-1 and TRBJ2-7; 10 bases are a match to TRBD1. CDR3 size: 14 residues. From germline, CDR1 is WNHNN and CDR2 SYGVQD (reference sequence). The trim removed 8 bases at V and 6 bases at J, leaving 10 bases unmatched. The CDR3 reads CASRRDRDRGEQYF. The DNA of the CDR3 is TGCGCCAGCCGACGAGACCGGGACAGGGGCGAGCAGTACTTC.

The rearrangement uses TRBV30 and TRBJ1-5, with D perhaps matching TRBD1 (6 bases). Germline V gene sequence: CDR1 GTSNPN, CDR2 SVGIG (reference sequence). CDR3 length: 12 residues. Deletions cut 2 bases from V and 11 bases from J, with 13 bases between. CDR3 loop: CAWSRQGFSQHF. The CDR3 region has the DNA TGTGCCTGGAGTAGGCAGGGGTTTTCCCAGCATTTT.

Note on this clonotype: A junction end diverges from the germline sequence, so it may reflect a read error. The V call is TRBV20-1, the J call TRBJ1-6; maybe TRBD1 (5 bases). This CDR3 spans 16 amino acids. Germline assignment: CDR1 DFQATT and CDR2 SNEGSKA (reference sequence). CDR3 sequence reads: CTARDVVNVGNSPLHF. The DNA for the CDR3 is TGCACTGCTAGGGACGTCGTTAACGTCGGAAATTCACCCCTCCACTTT.

Notes on this clonotype: Sequence at one end of the junction differs from germline and may be a read error. The chain carries TRBV28 and TRBJ2-7, with 7 bases fitting TRBD2. The CDR3 runs to 12 residues. Germline CDR1 MDHEN, CDR2 SYDVKM. This CDR3 reads CASIQTVREQHF. CDR3 nucleotide sequence: TGTGCCAGCATCCAGACAGTGCGGGAGCAGCACTTC.

In regard to this clonotype: A much larger clone is a single base away; this may be a read error. This sequence joins TRBV5-4 and TRBJ2-1; D not resolved. Germline V CDR1 and CDR2: SGHNT, YYREEE (reference sequence). V was pared by 2 bases and J by 9 bases, with 12 bases between. The CDR3 is made up of 13 amino acids. The CDR3 DNA reads as TGTGCCAGCAGCTTCAACGTGAGCAGTGAGCAGTTCTTC. It codes for CASSFNVSSEQFF.

This clonotype has more than one count but fewer than ten. The conserved final phenylalanine or tryptophan is absent from the CDR3, which likely points to a read error. The chain links TRBV5-4 to TRBJ1-1, with D perhaps matching TRBD1 (6 bases). The V gene's germline CDR1 is SGHNT and CDR2 YYREEE (reference sequence). The length of the CDR3 is 15 residues. The V gene lost 5 bases and the J gene lost 1 base, with 15 bases spanning the gap. CDR3 protein: CASRAVSGANTEAFY. For the CDR3, the DNA is TGTGCCAGCAGGGCCGTATCAGGGGCGAACACTGAAGCTTTCTAT.

This clonotype was observed a single time. V and J are TRBV11-2 and TRBJ2-7, with 8 bases that match TRBD2. Germline values: CDR1 SGHAT, CDR2 FQNNGV. With V trimmed by 10 bases and J by 1 base, 12 bases remained unmatched. This CDR3 comprises 15 residues. CDR3 amino acids: CAIGLAGSPSYEQYF. In nucleotides, the CDR3 is TGTGCCATCGGCTTAGCGGGGAGCCCTTCCTACGAGCAGTACTTC.

On this clonotype: One end of the junction does not line up with germline, which may come from a read error. The rearrangement uses TRBV11-3 and TRBJ2-7; perhaps TRBD2 as D (6 bases). In germline, CDR1 is SGHNT, CDR2 YENEEA. There are 15 residues in the CDR3. The CDR3 sequence is CANSLGATGVYEQYF. The CDR3 nucleotides are TGTGCCAACAGCTTAGGTGCGACGGGGGTCTACGAGCAGTACTTC.

Concerning this clonotype: Germline is not matched at one junction end, which may reflect a read error. This chain links TRBV11-2 with TRBJ2-1, with a possible D match to TRBD2 (6 bases). Germline V gives CDR1 SGHAT, CDR2 FQNNGV. This CDR3 is built from 17 residues. The CDR3: CVSSRTVTRGSYNEQFF. In nucleotides, the CDR3 is TGTGTCAGCAGCCGAACCGTGACTAGAGGTTCTTACAATGAGCAGTTCTTC. Variable domain in full (rest from reference TRBV11-2 and TRBJ2-1): EAGVAQSPRYKIIEKRQSVAFWCNPISGHATLYWYQQILGQGPKLLIQFQNNGVVDDSQLPKDRFSAERLKGVDSTLKIQPAKLEDSAVYLCVSSRTVTRGSYNEQFFGPGTRLTVL.

Concerning this clonotype itself: A clone one base away is much larger, so this may be a read error. The chain is built from TRBV4-1 and TRBJ1-2; 7 bases are a match to TRBD1. The CDR3 has 14 residues. The germline V gene encodes CDR1 MGHRA and CDR2 YSYEKL. CDR3 DNA sequence: TGCGTCAGCAGCCGTGGACAGGATAACTATGGCTACACCTTC. Its translation is CVSSRGQDNYGYTF.